This entry lists 13 T cell receptor beta chains sequenced from one sample in a study of human thymus T cells. Sequenced by immunoSEQ multiplex PCR; TCRdb stores in-frame clones only, minus some. The repertoire holds some 120,000 clones, with around 96% as singletons. The study used thymus tissue resected during corrective heart surgery. Sequences were obtained from thymus tissue. These receptors originate from a boy younger than two with a congenital heart defect but otherwise immunologically healthy.

This clone was seen only once. The rearrangement joins TRBV27 to TRBJ2-3; TRBD1 agrees at 8 bases. Germline CDR1 is MNHEY and CDR2 is SMNVEV (reference sequence). Trimming cost V 5 bases and J 2 bases; bases outside gene matches: 9. The CDR3 is made up of 16 amino acids. The CDR3 sequence: CASSANQGAPTDTQYF. Here the CDR3 DNA reads TGTGCCAGCAGTGCCAACCAGGGGGCCCCCACAGATACGCAGTATTTT.

This clone turned up a few times. This rearrangement joins TRBV27 to TRBJ1-6; D is ambiguous. The CDR3 is made up of 14 amino acids. From germline, CDR1 is MNHEY and CDR2 SMNVEV (reference sequence). Trimming pared 4 bases from V and 13 bases from J, leaving 17 bases between. CDR3 nucleotides: TGTGCCAGCAGTTCGACTCCTTCTCAAGGCCCCCTCCACTTT. This encodes CASSSTPSQGPLHF.

This chain uses TRBV7-6 with TRBJ1-4; D possibly corresponds to TRBD1 (5 bases). V lost 4 bases to trimming and J lost 7 bases, with 28 bases between them. Germline V gene data show CDR1 as SGHVS and CDR2 as FNYEAQ. The CDR3 is 19 residues long. CDR3 residues: CASSSTGTHFPPRSEKLFF. The CDR3 DNA follows: TGTGCCAGCAGCTCAACCGGGACGCATTTCCCCCCTAGGTCTGAAAAACTGTTTTTT.

This clone appeared once. The chain links TRBV12-5 to TRBJ1-5; D gene ambiguous. V gave up 7 bases and J gave up 3 bases, with 13 bases separating them. The CDR3 contains 14 residues. Looked up from germline, CDR1 is LGHNT and CDR2 is FRNRAP. Written as DNA, the CDR3 is TGTGCTAGTGCGTCTTTGAGGTTCAATCAGCCCCAGCATTTT. It encodes CASASLRFNQPQHF.

J is TRBJ2-7 and V is TRBV28; 9 bases are a match to TRBD1. CDR3 size: 16 residues. In germline, CDR1 is MDHEN, CDR2 SYDVKM. With 5 bases clipped from V and 5 bases from J, the junction kept 13 bases outside the gene matches. The CDR3 region has the DNA TGTGCCAGCAGTACTCCAACCGGGACAGGGCTGAACGAGCAGTACTTC. Residues: CASSTPTGTGLNEQYF.

This chain joins TRBV28 and TRBJ2-3, with no clear D. The V gene's germline CDR1 is MDHEN and CDR2 SYDVKM. This CDR3 spans 20 amino acids. V was pared by 4 bases and J by 0 bases, with 26 bases between. CDR3 nucleotide sequence: TGTGCCAGCAGTTCCTCCTCATCCGGATTAGGCCCCCTTAGCACAGATACGCAGTATTTT. This sequence encodes CASSSSSSGLGPLSTDTQYF.

There are a few counts of this clone. This chain's CDR3 is CASSLARDLYGYTF. The CDR3 bases are TGTGCCAGCAGTTTGGCCAGGGACCTCTATGGCTACACCTTC. This chain connects TRBV28 to TRBJ1-2; maybe TRBD1 (5 bases). This CDR3 contains 14 residues. Looked up from germline, CDR1 is MDHEN and CDR2 is SYDVKM. Trimming pared 3 bases from V and 4 bases from J, leaving 12 bases between.

This clone was recorded only once. The chain recombines TRBV27 with TRBJ1-5, with 10 bases lining up with TRBD1. V shed 5 bases, J shed 8 bases, and the junction held 12 bases outside the gene matches. The V gene's germline CDR1 is MNHEY and CDR2 SMNVEV (reference sequence). This CDR3 contains 16 residues. CDR3 sequence reads: CASSPKGQGKGKPQHF. The CDR3 DNA follows: TGTGCCAGCAGTCCCAAGGGACAGGGGAAAGGGAAGCCCCAGCATTTT.

The rearrangement uses TRBV4-3 and TRBJ2-5; a weak D match, TRBD2 (6 bases). This CDR3 has 14 amino acids. V lost 0 bases, J lost 9 bases, and 14 bases lay in between. Germline-derived CDR1 and CDR2 are LGHNA and YSLEER. CDR3 residues: CASSQDYRGTAQYF. In DNA form, the CDR3 reads TGCGCCAGCAGCCAAGATTATCGGGGGACGGCCCAGTACTTC.

This clone was seen a few times. This chain connects TRBV27 to TRBJ1-6, with TRBD1 matching over 7 bases. The CDR3 loop spans 17 amino acids. In germline, CDR1 is MNHEY, CDR2 SMNVEV (reference sequence). J lost 4 bases, V lost 2 bases, and 8 bases had no gene match. CDR3: CASSLRAQGVYNSPLHF. The CDR3 bases are TGTGCCAGCAGTTTAAGGGCGCAGGGGGTTTATAATTCACCCCTCCACTTT.

The V call is TRBV5-1, the J call TRBJ1-2, with D possibly TRBD1 on 5 matching bases. The CDR3 spans 13 residues. The germline V gene encodes CDR1 SGHRS and CDR2 YFSETQ. V lost 3 bases, J lost 8 bases, and 14 bases lay in between. The CDR3 DNA is TGCGCCAGCAGCTCAGGGCGGTCTTGGGGCTACACCTTC. Translated: CASSSGRSWGYTF.

V is TRBV9 and J is TRBJ1-2, with 7 bases aligning to TRBD1. The CDR3 totals 16 residues. Germline loops: CDR1 SGDLS, CDR2 YYNGEE. The V segment lost 2 bases and the J segment 5 bases; nucleotides outside the gene matches: 12. For the CDR3, the DNA is TGTGCCAGCAGCGTGGAGACAGGGTGGTTGAGATATGGCTACACCTTC. Its protein product is CASSVETGWLRYGYTF.

The chain carries TRBV10-3 and TRBJ2-3; 10 nucleotides match TRBD1. The germline gives CDR1 ENHRY, CDR2 SYGVKD. This CDR3 region has 16 residues. The V segment lost 3 bases and the J segment 4 bases; nucleotides outside the gene matches: 7. CDR3 loop: CAISERTGGLPDTQYF. The CDR3 DNA is TGTGCCATCAGTGAACGGACAGGGGGACTCCCAGATACGCAGTATTTT.